This TCR beta chain was documented in a study of T cell repertoires in cytomegalovirus infection. A few counts support this clonotype. Its antigen is not identified. The CDR3 length is 19 residues. The V gene end was trimmed by 2 bases and the J gene end by 10 bases; junction bases not matched to a gene: 22. Germline loops: CDR1 SGHAT, CDR2 FQNNGV. TCRdb re-called the reads through MiXCR, storing one row per CDR3 protein. The top ten clones hold roughly two fifths of a sample with 110,000 or so distinct CDR3 sequences, over 25% of them seen once. The chain couples TRBV11-2 to TRBJ2-1; 8 nucleotides agree with TRBD1. This receptor was identified in a human donor in good health (CMV status not recorded). Some clones in this sample may be carry-over from other donors' samples. Sequenced material: CD8+ T cells from cultured PBMCs, taken from culture after CMV antigen stimulation. The CDR3 spells CASSLLLSIFPGTGYEQFF. As DNA, the CDR3 is TGTGCCAGCAGCTTACTCCTGTCGATTTTCCCTGGGACAGGCTACGAGCAGTTCTTC.